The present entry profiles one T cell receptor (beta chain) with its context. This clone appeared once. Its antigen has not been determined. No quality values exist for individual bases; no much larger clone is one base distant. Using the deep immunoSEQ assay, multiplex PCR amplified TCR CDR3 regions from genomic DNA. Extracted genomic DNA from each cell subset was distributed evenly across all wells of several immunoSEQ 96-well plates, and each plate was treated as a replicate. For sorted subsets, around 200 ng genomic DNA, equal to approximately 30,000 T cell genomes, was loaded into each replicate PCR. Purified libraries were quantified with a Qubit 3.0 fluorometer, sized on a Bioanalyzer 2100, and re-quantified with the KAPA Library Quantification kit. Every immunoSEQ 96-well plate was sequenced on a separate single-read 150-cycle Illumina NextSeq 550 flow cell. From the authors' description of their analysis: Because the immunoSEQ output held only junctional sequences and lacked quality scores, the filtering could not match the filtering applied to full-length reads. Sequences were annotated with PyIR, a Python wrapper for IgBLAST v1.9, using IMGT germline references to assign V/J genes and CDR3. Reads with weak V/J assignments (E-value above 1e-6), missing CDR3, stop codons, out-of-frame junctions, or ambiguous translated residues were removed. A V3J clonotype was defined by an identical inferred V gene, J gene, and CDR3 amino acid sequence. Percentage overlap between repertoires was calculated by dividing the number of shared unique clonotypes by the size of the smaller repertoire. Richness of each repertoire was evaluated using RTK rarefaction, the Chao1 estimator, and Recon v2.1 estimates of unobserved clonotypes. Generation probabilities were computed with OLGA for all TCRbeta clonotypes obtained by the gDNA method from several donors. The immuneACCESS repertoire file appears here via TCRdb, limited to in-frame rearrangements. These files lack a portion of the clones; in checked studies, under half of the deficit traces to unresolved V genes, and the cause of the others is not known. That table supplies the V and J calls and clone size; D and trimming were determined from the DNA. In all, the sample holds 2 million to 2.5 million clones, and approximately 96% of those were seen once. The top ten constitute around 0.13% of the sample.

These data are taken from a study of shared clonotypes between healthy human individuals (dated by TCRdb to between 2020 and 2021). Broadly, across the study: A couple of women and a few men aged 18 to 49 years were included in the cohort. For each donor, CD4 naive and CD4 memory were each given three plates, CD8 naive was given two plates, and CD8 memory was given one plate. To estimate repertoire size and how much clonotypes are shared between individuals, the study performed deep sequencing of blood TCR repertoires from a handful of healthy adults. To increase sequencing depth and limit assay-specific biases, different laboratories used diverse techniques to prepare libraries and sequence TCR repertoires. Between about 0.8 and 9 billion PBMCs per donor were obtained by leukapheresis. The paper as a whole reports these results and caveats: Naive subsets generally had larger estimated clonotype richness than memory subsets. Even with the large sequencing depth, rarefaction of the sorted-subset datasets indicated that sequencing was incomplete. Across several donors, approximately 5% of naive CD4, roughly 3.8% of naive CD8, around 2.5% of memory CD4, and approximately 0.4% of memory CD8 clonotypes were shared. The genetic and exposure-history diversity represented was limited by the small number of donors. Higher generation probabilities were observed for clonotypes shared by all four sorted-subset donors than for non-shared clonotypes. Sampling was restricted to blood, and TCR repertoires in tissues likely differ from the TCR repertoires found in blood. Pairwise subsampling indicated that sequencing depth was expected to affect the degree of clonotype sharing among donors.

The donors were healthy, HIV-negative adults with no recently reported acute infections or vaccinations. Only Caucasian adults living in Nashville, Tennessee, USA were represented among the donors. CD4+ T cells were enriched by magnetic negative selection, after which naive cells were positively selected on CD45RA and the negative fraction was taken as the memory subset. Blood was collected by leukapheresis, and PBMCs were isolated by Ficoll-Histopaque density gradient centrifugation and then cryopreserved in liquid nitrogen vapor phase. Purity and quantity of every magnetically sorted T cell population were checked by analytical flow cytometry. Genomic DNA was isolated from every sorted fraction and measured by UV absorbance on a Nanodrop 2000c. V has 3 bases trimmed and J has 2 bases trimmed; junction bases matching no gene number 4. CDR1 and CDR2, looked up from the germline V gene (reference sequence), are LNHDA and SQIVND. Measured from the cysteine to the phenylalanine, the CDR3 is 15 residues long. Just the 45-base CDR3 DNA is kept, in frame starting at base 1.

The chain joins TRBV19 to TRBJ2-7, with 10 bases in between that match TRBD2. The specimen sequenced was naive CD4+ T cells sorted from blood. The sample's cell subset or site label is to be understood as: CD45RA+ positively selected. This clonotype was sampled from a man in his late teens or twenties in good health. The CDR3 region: CASSMVAGGPYEQYF. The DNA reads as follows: TGTGCCAGTAGTATGGTAGCGGGGGGCCCCTACGAGCAGTACTTC. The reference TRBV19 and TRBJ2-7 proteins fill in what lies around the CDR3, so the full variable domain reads DGGITQSPKYLFRKEGQNVTLSCEQNLNHDAMYWYRQDPGQGLRLIYYSQIVNDFQKGDIAEGYSVSREKKESFPLTVTSAQKNPTAFYLCASSMVAGGPYEQYFGPGTRLTVT.